This T cell receptor beta chain appears in the sequencing data of a study of STAT5B mutations in CD4+ large granular lymphocyte leukemia. Background on the study: Among healthy controls, a particular HLA allele went with more CDR3 'QG' motifs. Study-wide results and limits: Patient CD4-sorted repertoires stayed more clonal than healthy ones after leukemic-clone removal. About 25% of private leukemic clonotypes occurred rarely in other patients' non-leukemic repertoires.

Germline assignment: CDR1 MGHRA and CDR2 YSYEKL. Trimming took off 0 bases at V and 3 bases at J, with 11 bases between the two ends. The length of the CDR3 is 15 residues. This was a survey-level run. Repertoires were generated with immunoSEQ multiplex PCR, while TCRdb's copy carries only in-frame clones and drops some. The sample shows about 33,000 clones, about four fifths of them seen only once. A note on this clone: What it recognizes is unknown.

The rearrangement links TRBV4-1 to TRBJ2-5; a weak D match, TRBD2 (5 bases). The sample was CD4+ T cells from blood buffy coats. This clonotype was sampled from a human donor in good health. The CDR3 coding sequence is TGCGCCAGCAGCCAAGAGCTAGCAAGGGAAGAGACCCAGTACTTC. Translation: CASSQELAREETQYF.